This T cell receptor beta chain emerged from a study of T-cell memory formation after mild COVID-19. This clonotype was seen only a few times. Its matching antigen is unknown. The authors produced TCR alpha and TCR beta cDNA libraries with sample barcodes and UMIs by 5'RACE using constant-segment primers. TCRdb re-analysed the 5' RACE reads in MiXCR, keeping a single row per CDR3 protein. The sample records 470,000 or so distinct CDR3 sequences, under 20% being singletons. Study-wide findings and caveats: The CD4+ clones that contracted clustered mainly within CM and EM, and the CD8+ clones concentrated in EMRA. Among clones peaking at day 37 in the second wave, SARS-CoV-2 specificity remained unconfirmed. Contracting clones, day 15 to 85, had balanced CD4/CD8, and later expanders favored CD4+.

This TCR was recovered from a man younger than 35 who had mild COVID-19 (a few samples of this study predate the infection). Cell type and time point are not known. Sequenced material: PBMCs or a T cell subset sorted from them (not recorded which).

In DNA, the CDR3 is TGCGCCAGCAGCCGGGGGGACTTCCGCACAGATACGCAGTATTTT. This codes for CASSRGDFRTDTQYF. The rearrangement joins TRBV4-1 to TRBJ2-3, with a possible D match to TRBD2 (6 bases). V gave up 4 bases and J gave up 1 base, with 12 bases separating them. The CDR3 is made up of 15 amino acids. Germline V gives CDR1 MGHRA, CDR2 YSYEKL.